Listed below are T cell receptor beta chains from one sample, sequenced in a study of CD8 T cells in ankylosing spondylitis. TCRdb independently ran MiXCR on the 5' RACE reads; one entry per CDR3 protein. There are fewer than 450,000 distinct CDR3 sequences in the sample; approximately 17% occur only once, and 1% lies in the top ten. Sample: blood, either unsorted or a sorted T cell fraction (not recorded which). The receptors come from a male donor with ankylosing spondylitis. The CDR3 runs from the conserved cysteine through the conserved F or W. A D gene is named only where the DNA matches it firmly. Not every row has a clone size; where given, it reads once, few, many or a size class.

>-|TRBD1|TRBV6-5|TRBJ1-2
TGTGCCAGCAGTTACCCCCAGGGGGCAGACTATGGCTACACCTTC
CASSYPQGADYGYTF
>once|TRBD1|TRBV20-1|TRBJ1-1
TGCAGTGCTAGTAGCGGGACAGGACCTGAAGCTTTCTTT
CSASSGTGPEAFF
>-|-|TRBV6-5|TRBJ2-6
TGTGCCAGCAGTTACCTAGTTTCTGGGGCCAACGTCCTGACTTTC
CASSYLVSGANVLTF
>-|-|TRBV5-1|TRBJ2-2
TGCGCCAGCAGCTTGGGGGACTCGGGACTTAACACCGGGGAGCTGTTTTTT
CASSLGDSGLNTGELFF
>many|-|TRBV13|TRBJ2-5
TGTGCCAGCAGCCGCAGGTACCAAGAGACCCAGTACTTC
CASSRRYQETQYF
>many|-|TRBV5-1|TRBJ2-7
TGCGCCAGCAGCGTGCAACAGGGAGTCGCCTACGAGCAGTACTTC
CASSVQQGVAYEQYF
>-|-|TRBV3-1|TRBJ2-5
TGTGCCAGCAGCCAAATGACAGCCCAAGAGACCCAGTACTTC
CASSQMTAQETQYF
>few|-|TRBV15|TRBJ1-4
TGTGCCACCAGCAGGGCGGGGCAGGGTGGTGAAAAACTGTTTTTT
CATSRAGQGGEKLFF
>few|TRBD1|TRBV20-1|TRBJ2-1
TGCAGTGCTAGACACCGGGACAGGGTCATGAATGAGCAGTTCTTC
CSARHRDRVMNEQFF
>-|-|TRBV5-1|TRBJ1-6
TGCGCCAGCAGCACACGGGACGGGCGTAATTCACCCCTCCACTTT
CASSTRDGRNSPLHF
>few|-|TRBV7-3|TRBJ2-4
TGTGCCAGCAGCTTAAATGGAGCGGGCATTCAGTACTTC
CASSLNGAGIQYF
>-|TRBD2|TRBV7-9|TRBJ2-2
TGTGCCAGCAGCCCGACGGCGGGAGGGAGCGGGGAGCTGTTTTTT
CASSPTAGGSGELFF
>many|-|TRBV20-1|TRBJ2-5
TGCAGTGCCCGCGACTGGGGGCGACAAGAGACCCAGTACTTC
CSARDWGRQETQYF
>few|-|TRBV20-1|TRBJ1-6
TGCAGTGCTATTGGAATGACATATAGTGAGAAGTCACCCCTCCACTTT
CSAIGMTYSEKSPLHF
>-|TRBD1|TRBV12-3/TRBV12-4|TRBJ2-5
TGTGCCAGCAGGAGGACAGGTCGTGGGGAGACCCAGTACTTC
CASRRTGRGETQYF
>many|TRBD2|TRBV5-1|TRBJ2-1
TGCGCCAGCAGCCTACTTCTAGCGGGGGCCAACAATGAGCAGTTCTTC
CASSLLLAGANNEQFF
>-|-|TRBV11-2|TRBJ2-5
TGTGCCAGCAGCCTAAGCCCCGCCACCGAGACCCAGTACTTC
CASSLSPATETQYF
>few|TRBD1|TRBV12-3/TRBV12-4|TRBJ1-3
TGTGCCAGCAGGGGGGACAGCTCTGGAAACACCATATATTTT
CASRGDSSGNTIYF
>few|TRBD2|TRBV7-8|TRBJ2-5
TGTGCCAGCAGCTTTGGACTAGCGGGACCTGTTGAGACCCAGTACTTC
CASSFGLAGPVETQYF
>few|TRBD1|TRBV7-6|TRBJ2-1
TGTGCCAGCAGCTTAGACGGGACAGTCTACAATGAGCAGTTCTTC
CASSLDGTVYNEQFF
>many|-|TRBV7-2|TRBJ1-5
TGTGCCAGCAGCTTAGCTTGGGGTCAGCCCCAGCATTTT
CASSLAWGQPQHF
>-|TRBD1|TRBV6-1|TRBJ2-1
TGTGCCAGCAGCCCCCGGGTTGGGGACAGCTCCTACAATGAGCAGTTCTTC
CASSPRVGDSSYNEQFF
>-|-|TRBV20-1|TRBJ2-7
TGCAGTGCTATTAGGGCCAAACCCTACGAGCAGTACTTC
CSAIRAKPYEQYF
>-|-|TRBV10-2|TRBJ1-3
TGCGCCAGCAAGGTTGGGGTCGGGTCGGACACCATATATTTT
CASKVGVGSDTIYF
>few|TRBD1|TRBV6-5|TRBJ1-3
TGTGCCAGCAGTTACTCCCTTTCGACAGGGCGCGGAAACACCATATATTTT
CASSYSLSTGRGNTIYF
>few|-|TRBV27|TRBJ2-3
TGTGCCAGCAGTTTAGAGGGGTCCCGCACAGATACGCAGTATTTT
CASSLEGSRTDTQYF
>-|-|TRBV27|TRBJ2-1
TGTGCCAGCAGTTTGGAGGTGCGGTGGGGGAGTAACAATGAGCAGTTCTTC
CASSLEVRWGSNNEQFF
>many|TRBD2|TRBV9|TRBJ2-3
TGTGCCAGCAGCTCAGCGGGGCTAGGACCCCAGTATTTT
CASSSAGLGPQYF
>-|-|TRBV20-1|TRBJ2-3
TGCAGTGCTTCGGGAAGATCGACCCGCACAGATACGCAGTATTTT
CSASGRSTRTDTQYF
>-|TRBD2|TRBV2|TRBJ2-7
TGTGCCAGCAGAGGAACTAGCGTCGAGCAGTACTTC
CASRGTSVEQYF
>-|-|TRBV11-2|TRBJ2-7
TGTGCCAGCAGCCAAACTACGGGAACCTACGAGCAGTACTTC
CASSQTTGTYEQYF
>many|-|TRBV29-1|TRBJ1-1
TGCAGCGCCCACCGGGAGGAGCCTGAAGCTTTCTTT
CSAHREEPEAFF
>many|TRBD2|TRBV7-8|TRBJ2-3
TGTGCCAGCAGCTTAGGCCAGCGGGGATACACAGATACGCAGTATTTT
CASSLGQRGYTDTQYF
>-|TRBD2|TRBV2|TRBJ2-1
TGTGCCAGCAGGGGGACTAGCGGGAGGTTGGATGAGCAGTTCTTC
CASRGTSGRLDEQFF
>-|TRBD1|TRBV27|TRBJ1-1
TGTGCCAGCAGTTACATGACAGGGAGGGACACTGAAGCTTTCTTT
CASSYMTGRDTEAFF